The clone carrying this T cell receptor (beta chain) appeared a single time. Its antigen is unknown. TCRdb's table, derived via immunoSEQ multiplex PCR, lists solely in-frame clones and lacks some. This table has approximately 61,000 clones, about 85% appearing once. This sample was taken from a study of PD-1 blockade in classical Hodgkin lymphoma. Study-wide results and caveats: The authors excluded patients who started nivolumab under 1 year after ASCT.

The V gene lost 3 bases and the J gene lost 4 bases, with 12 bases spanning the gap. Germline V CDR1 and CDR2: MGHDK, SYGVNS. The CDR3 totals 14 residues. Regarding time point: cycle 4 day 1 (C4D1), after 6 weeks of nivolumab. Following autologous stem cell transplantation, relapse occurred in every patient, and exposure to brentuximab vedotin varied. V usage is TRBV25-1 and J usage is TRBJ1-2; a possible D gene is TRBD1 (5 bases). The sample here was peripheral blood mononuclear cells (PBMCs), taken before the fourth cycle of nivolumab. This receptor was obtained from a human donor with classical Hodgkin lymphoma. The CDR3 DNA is TGTGCCAGCAGTGAGACAGCAAATCGCTATGGCTACACCTTC. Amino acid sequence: CASSETANRYGYTF.